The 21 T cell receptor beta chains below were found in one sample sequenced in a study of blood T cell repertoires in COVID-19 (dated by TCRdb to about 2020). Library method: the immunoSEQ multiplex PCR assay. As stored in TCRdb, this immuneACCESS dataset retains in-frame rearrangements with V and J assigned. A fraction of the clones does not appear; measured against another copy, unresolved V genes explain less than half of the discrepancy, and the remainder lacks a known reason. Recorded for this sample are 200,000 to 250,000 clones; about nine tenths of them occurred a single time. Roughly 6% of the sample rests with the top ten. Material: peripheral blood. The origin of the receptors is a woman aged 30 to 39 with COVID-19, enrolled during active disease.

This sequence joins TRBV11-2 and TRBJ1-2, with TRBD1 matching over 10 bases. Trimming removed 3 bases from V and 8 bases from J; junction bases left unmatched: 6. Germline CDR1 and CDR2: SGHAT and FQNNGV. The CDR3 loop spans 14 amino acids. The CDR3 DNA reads TGTGCCAGCAGCTTCGGACAGGGGGTGGAAGGCTACACCTTC. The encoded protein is CASSFGQGVEGYTF.

CDR3 coding DNA: TGTGCCAGCAGCGTAGTTGTTAGCGGGACCCTGAACACCGGGGAGCTGTTTTTT. Protein sequence: CASSVVVSGTLNTGELFF. The chain has TRBV9 and TRBJ2-2; 8 bases map to TRBD2. In germline, CDR1 is SGDLS, CDR2 YYNGEE. This CDR3 is built from 18 residues. Trimming at V came to 0 bases and at J to 1 base, leaving 8 bases not matched to a gene.

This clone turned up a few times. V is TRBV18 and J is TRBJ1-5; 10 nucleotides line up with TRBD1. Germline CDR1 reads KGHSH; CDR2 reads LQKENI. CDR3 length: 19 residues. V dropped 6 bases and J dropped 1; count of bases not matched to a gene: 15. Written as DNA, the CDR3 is TGTGCCAGCTCCCCCTCTGGCCGGGACAGGGGTATAAGCAATCAGCCCCAGCATTTT. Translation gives CASSPSGRDRGISNQPQHF.

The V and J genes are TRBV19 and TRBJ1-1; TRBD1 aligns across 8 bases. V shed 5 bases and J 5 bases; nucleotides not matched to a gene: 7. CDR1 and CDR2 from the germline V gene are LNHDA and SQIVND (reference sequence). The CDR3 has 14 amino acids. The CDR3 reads CASSVRRGRTEAFF. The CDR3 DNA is TGTGCCAGTAGTGTACGCAGGGGGCGTACTGAAGCTTTCTTT.

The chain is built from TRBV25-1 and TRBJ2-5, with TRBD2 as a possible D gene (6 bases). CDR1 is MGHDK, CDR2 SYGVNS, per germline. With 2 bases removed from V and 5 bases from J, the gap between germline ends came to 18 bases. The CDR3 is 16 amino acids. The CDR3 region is CASSEIGGSRGETQYF. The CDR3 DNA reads TGTGCCAGCAGTGAAATCGGGGGATCAAGAGGGGAGACCCAGTACTTC.

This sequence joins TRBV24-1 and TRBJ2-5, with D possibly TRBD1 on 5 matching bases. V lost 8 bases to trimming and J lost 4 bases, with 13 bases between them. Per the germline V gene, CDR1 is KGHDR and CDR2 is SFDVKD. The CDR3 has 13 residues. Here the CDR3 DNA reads TGTGCCACCATGTCCAGGGTAGGAGAGACCCAGTACTTC. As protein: CATMSRVGETQYF.

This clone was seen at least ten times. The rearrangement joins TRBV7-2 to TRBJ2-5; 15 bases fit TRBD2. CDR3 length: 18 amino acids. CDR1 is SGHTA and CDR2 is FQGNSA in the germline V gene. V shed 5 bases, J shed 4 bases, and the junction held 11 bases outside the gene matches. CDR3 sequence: CASSPGTSGGTSPETQYF. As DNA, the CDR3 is TGTGCCAGCAGCCCTGGGACTAGCGGGGGGACGAGCCCAGAGACCCAGTACTTC. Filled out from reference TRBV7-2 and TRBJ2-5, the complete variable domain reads GAGVSQSPSNKVTEKGKDVELRCDPISGHTALYWYRQSLGQGLEFLIYFQGNSAPDKSGLPSDRFSAERTGGSVSTLTIQRTQQEDSAVYLCASSPGTSGGTSPETQYFGPGTRLLVL.

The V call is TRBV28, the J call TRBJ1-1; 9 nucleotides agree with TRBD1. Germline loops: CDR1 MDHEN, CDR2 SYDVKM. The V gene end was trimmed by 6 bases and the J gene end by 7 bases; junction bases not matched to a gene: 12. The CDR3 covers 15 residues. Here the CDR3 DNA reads TGTGCCAGCAGCACAGGGGGCGCCGGAATGGATGAAGCTTTCTTT. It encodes CASSTGGAGMDEAFF.

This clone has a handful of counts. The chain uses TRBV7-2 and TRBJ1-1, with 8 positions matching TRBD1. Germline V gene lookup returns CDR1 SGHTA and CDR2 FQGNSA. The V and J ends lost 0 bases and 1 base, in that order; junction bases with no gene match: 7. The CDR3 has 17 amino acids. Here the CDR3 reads CASSLADRGSGNTEAFF. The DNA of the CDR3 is TGTGCCAGCAGCTTAGCCGACAGGGGCTCCGGGAACACTGAAGCTTTCTTT.

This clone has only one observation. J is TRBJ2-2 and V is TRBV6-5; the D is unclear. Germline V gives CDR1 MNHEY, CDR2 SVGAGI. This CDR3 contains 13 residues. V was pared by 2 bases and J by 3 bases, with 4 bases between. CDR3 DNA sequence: TGTGCCAGCAGTTACCCGTACACCGGGGAGCTGTTTTTT. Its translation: CASSYPYTGELFF.

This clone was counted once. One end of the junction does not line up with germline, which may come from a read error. The CDR3: CASSHPQTGEKYSF. CDR3 nucleotide sequence: TGTGCCAGCAGCCACCCCCAGACAGGGGAGAAATACTCCTTT. The J gene is TRBJ2-7, the V gene TRBV7-9; 8 bases match TRBD1. Germline CDR1 and CDR2: SEHNR and FQNEAQ (reference sequence). The CDR3 totals 14 residues.

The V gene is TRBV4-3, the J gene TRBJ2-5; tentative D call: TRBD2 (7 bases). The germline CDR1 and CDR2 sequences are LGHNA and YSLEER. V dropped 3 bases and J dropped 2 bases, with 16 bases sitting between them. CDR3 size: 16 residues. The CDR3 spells CASSQGEGEVQETQYF. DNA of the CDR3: TGCGCCAGCAGCCAGGGGGAGGGGGAGGTTCAAGAGACCCAGTACTTC.

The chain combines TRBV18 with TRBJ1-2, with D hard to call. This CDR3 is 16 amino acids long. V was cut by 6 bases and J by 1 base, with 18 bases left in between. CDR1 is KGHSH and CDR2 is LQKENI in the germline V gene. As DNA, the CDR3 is TGTGCCAGCTCTCCCATAAGCGGAGATGTTAACTATGGCTACACCTTC. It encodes CASSPISGDVNYGYTF.

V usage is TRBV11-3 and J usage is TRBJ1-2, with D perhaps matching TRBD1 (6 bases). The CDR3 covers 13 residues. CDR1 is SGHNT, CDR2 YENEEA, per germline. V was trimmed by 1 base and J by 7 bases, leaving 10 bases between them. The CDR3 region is CASSLAQGFGYTF. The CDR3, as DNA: TGTGCCAGCAGCTTAGCCCAGGGGTTTGGCTACACCTTC.

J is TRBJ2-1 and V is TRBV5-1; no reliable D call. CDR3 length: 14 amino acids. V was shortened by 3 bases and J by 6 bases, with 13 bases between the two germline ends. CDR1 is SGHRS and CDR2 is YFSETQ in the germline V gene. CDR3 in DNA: TGCGCCAGCAGCTCCTCGAGGCAGTCCAATGAGCAGTTCTTC. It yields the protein CASSSSRQSNEQFF.

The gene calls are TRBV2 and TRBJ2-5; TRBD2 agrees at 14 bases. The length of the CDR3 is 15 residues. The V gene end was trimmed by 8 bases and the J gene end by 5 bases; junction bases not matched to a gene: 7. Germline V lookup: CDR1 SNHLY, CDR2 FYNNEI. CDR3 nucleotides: TGTGCCAGCCGAGGGACTAGCGGGGGCAGGGAGACCCAGTACTTC. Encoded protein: CASRGTSGGRETQYF.

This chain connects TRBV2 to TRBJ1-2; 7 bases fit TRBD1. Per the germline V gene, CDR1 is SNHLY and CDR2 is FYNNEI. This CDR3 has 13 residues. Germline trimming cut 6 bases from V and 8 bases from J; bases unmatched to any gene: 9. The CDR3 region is CASRADRVIGYTF. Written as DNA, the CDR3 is TGTGCCAGCAGAGCCGACAGGGTCATCGGCTACACCTTC.

Here the CDR3 DNA reads TGTGCCAGCAGTTTCAGTCGGGGATCAGATACGCAGTATTTT. Its protein is CASSFSRGSDTQYF. The chain employs TRBV27 and TRBJ2-3, with D maybe TRBD2 (5 bases). The CDR3 consists of 14 residues. Looked up from germline, CDR1 is MNHEY and CDR2 is SMNVEV (reference sequence). Trimming shortened V by 3 bases and J by 4 bases, and 11 bases separated the two germline ends.

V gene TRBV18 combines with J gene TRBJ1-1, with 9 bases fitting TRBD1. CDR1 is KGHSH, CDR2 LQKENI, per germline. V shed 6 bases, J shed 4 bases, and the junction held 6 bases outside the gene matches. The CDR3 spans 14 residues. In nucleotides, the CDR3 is TGTGCCAGCTCCCACGAGACAGGGGGCACTGAAGCTTTCTTT. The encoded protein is CASSHETGGTEAFF.

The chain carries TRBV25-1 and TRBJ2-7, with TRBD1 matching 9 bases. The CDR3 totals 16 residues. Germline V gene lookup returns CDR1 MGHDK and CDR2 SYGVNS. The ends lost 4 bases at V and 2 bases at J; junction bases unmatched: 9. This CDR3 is CASSVWGRTGAYEQYF. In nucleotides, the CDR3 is TGTGCCAGCAGTGTTTGGGGCCGGACAGGGGCCTACGAGCAGTACTTC.

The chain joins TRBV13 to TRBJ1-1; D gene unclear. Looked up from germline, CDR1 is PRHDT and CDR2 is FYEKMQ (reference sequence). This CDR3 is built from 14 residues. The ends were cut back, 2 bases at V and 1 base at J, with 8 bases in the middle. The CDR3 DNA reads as TGTGCCAGCAGCTTAACGGCAGGGAACACTGAAGCTTTCTTT. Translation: CASSLTAGNTEAFF.